This TCR beta chain was found in a study of blood T cell repertoires in COVID-19. Study-level background: Material from acute and convalescent COVID-19 was sourced from the United States, Italy and Spain. T cells, B-cell-depleted T cells, or PBMCs provided the cDNA or gDNA that served as material.

Under the authors' procedure: Using reference gene primer amplification, nucleated cell counts were estimated. Sequencing was performed with immunoSEQ multiplex PCR; in TCRdb, only in-frame clones are kept and a portion is missing. The V and J calls and clone size are taken from that table; D and trimming were inferred from the DNA. Seen here are under 300,000 clones, about 86% observed once, and the top ten hold 3.6%. Sequences were obtained from peripheral blood. The sequence was collected from a man between 18 and 35 years old with active or convalescent COVID-19.

CDR3 coding DNA: TGTGCCAGCACCCCTTTTACAGCAACTGAAGCTTTCTTT. It codes for CASTPFTATEAFF. The chain joins TRBV12-3 or TRBV12-4 to TRBJ1-1; no firm D call. This CDR3 comprises 13 residues. V lost 7 bases and J 5 bases, leaving 14 bases between the germline ends.